The source of this TCR beta chain is a study of shared clonotypes between healthy human individuals. The CDR3 totals 15 residues. V lost 4 bases, J lost 4 bases, and 7 bases stayed unmatched. Germline values: CDR1 SGHKS, CDR2 YYEKEE (reference sequence). Each sorted subset replicate got 200 ng genomic DNA, around 29,000 genomes. The data were produced by immunoSEQ multiplex PCR, yet TCRdb's version contains in-frame clones alone and is incomplete. The table includes approximately 980,000 clones, 76% detected once. Every contributor of samples was a Caucasian grown-up residing in Nashville, Tennessee. Investigators divided CD4+ cells into CD45RA+ naive and CD45RA-negative memory subsets.

The sequencing input was memory CD4+ T cells sorted from blood. As for subset: CD45RA-negative fraction. The V call is TRBV5-5, the J call TRBJ1-2; 10 bases fit TRBD1. The receptor was derived from a man aged 18-30 years in good health. CDR3 loop: CASSIDRGRGYGYTF. The DNA of the CDR3 is TGTGCCAGCAGCATTGACAGGGGGCGCGGCTATGGCTACACCTTC.